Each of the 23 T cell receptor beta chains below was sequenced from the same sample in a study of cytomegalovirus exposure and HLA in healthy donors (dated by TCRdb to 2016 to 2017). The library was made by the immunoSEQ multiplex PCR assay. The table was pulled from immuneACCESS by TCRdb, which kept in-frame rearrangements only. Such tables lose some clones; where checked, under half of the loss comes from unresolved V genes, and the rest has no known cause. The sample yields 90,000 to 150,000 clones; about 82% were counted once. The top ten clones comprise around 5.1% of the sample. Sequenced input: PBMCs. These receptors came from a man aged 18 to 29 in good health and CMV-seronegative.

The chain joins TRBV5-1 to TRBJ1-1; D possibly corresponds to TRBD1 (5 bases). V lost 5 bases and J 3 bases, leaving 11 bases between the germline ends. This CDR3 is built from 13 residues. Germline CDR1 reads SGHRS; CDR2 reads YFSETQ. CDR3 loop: CASSGEGYTEAFF. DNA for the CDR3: TGCGCCAGCAGTGGGGAGGGGTACACTGAAGCTTTCTTT.

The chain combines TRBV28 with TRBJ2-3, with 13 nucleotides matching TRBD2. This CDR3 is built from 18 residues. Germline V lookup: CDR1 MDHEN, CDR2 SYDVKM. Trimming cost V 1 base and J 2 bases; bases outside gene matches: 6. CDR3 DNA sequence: TGTGCCAGCAGTTTATTGGGACTAGCGGGACACTCCACAGATACGCAGTATTTT. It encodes CASSLLGLAGHSTDTQYF.

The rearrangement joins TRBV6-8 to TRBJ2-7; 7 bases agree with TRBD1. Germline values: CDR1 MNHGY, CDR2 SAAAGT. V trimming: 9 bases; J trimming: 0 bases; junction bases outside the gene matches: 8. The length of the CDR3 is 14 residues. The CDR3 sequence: CARRQGISSYEQYF. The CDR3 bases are TGTGCCAGAAGACAGGGCATCAGCTCCTACGAGCAGTACTTC.

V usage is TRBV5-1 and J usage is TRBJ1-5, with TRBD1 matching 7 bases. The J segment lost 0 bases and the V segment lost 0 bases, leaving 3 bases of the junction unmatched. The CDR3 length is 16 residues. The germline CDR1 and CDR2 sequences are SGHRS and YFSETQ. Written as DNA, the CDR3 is TGCGCCAGCAGCTTGGGGGGACAGACTAGCAATCAGCCCCAGCATTTT. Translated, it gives CASSLGGQTSNQPQHF.

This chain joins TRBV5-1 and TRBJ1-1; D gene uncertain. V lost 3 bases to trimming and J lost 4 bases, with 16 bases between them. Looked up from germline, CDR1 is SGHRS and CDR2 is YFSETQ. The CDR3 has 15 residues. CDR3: CASSWTEDDGTEAFF. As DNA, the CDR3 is TGCGCCAGCAGCTGGACGGAGGATGACGGCACTGAAGCTTTCTTT.

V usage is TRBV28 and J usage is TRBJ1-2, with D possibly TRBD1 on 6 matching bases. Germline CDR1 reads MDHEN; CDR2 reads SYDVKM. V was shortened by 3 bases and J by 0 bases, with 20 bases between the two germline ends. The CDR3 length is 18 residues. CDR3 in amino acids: CASSLGLDRGSANYGYTF. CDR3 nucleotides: TGTGCCAGCAGTTTGGGGCTGGACAGAGGATCGGCTAACTATGGCTACACCTTC.

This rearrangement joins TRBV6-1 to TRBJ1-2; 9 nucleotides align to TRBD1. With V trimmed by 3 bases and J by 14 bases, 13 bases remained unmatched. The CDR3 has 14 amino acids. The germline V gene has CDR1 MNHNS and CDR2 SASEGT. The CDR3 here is CASSEGPRTGGSTF. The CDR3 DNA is TGTGCCAGCAGTGAGGGCCCGCGAACAGGGGGCTCGACCTTC.

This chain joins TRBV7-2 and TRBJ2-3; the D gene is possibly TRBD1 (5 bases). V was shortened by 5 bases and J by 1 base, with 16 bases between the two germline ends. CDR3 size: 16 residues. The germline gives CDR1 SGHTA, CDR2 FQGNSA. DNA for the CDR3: TGTGCCAGCAGCCACCCTAGTAGCAGGGGCACAGATACGCAGTATTTT. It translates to CASSHPSSRGTDTQYF.

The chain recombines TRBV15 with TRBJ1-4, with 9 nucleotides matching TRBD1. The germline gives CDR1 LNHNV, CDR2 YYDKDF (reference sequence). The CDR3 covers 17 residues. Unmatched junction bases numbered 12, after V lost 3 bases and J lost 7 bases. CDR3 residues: CATSRSRDRVGSEKLFF. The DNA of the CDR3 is TGTGCCACCAGCAGGTCCCGGGACAGGGTCGGAAGTGAAAAACTGTTTTTT.

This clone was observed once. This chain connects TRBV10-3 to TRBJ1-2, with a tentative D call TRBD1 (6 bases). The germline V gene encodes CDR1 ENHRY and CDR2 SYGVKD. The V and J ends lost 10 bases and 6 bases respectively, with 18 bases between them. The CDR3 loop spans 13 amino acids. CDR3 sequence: CARQEVRGDGYTF. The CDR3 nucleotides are TGTGCCAGACAGGAGGTGAGGGGCGATGGCTACACCTTC.

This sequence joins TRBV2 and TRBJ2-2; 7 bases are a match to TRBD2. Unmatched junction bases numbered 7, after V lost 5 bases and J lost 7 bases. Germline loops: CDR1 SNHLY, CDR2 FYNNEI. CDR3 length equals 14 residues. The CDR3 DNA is TGTGCCAGCAGTTTGGCGGGAGATCTCGGGGAGCTGTTTTTT. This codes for CASSLAGDLGELFF.

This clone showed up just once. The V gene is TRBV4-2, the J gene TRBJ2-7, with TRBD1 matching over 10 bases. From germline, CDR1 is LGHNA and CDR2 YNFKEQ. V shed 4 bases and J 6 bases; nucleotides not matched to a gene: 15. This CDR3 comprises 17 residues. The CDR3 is CASSPPSIGTGAGEQYF. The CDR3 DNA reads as TGTGCCAGCAGCCCCCCTTCAATTGGGACAGGGGCTGGCGAGCAGTACTTC.

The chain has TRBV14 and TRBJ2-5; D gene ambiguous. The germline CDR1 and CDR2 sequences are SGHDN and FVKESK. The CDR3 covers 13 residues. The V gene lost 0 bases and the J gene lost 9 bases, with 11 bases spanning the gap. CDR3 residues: CASSQEGGSAQYF. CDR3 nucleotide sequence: TGTGCCAGCAGCCAAGAAGGCGGTAGTGCCCAGTACTTC.

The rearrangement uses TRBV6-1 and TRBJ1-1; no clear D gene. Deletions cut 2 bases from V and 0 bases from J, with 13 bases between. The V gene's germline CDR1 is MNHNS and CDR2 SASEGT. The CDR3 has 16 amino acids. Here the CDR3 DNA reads TGTGCCAGCAGTGAATACAACAGCCGTTTGAACACTGAAGCTTTCTTT. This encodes CASSEYNSRLNTEAFF.

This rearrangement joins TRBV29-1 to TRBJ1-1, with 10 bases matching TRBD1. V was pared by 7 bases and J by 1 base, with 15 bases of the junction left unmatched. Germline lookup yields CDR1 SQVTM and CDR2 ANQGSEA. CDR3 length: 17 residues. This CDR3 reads CSGVSGGTGVRNTEAFF. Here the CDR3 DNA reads TGCAGCGGGGTAAGTGGGGGGACAGGGGTCCGGAACACTGAAGCTTTCTTT.

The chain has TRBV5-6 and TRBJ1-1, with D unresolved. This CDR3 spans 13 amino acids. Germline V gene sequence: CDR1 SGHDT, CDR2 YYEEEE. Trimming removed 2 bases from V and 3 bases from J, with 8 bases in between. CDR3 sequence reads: CASSFSLDTEAFF. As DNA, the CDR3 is TGTGCCAGCAGCTTCAGTCTCGACACTGAAGCTTTCTTT.

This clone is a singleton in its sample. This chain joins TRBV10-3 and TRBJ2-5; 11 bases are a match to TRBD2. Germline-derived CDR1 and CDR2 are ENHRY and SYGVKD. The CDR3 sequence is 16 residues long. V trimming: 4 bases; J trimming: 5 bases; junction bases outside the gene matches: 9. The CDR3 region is CAISGKLAGAVETQYF. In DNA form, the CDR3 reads TGTGCCATCAGTGGTAAACTAGCGGGAGCGGTGGAGACCCAGTACTTC.

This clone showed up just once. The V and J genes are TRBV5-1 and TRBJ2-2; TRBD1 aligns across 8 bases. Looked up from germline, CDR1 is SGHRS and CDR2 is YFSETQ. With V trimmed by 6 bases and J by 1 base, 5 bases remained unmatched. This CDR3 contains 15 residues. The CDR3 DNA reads TGCGCCAGCACCGAGGGGACAGGGAACACCGGGGAGCTGTTTTTT. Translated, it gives CASTEGTGNTGELFF.

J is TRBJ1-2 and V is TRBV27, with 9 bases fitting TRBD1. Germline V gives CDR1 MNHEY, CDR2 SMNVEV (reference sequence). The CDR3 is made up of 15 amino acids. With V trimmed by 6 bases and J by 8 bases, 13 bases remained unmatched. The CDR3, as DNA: TGTGCCAGCAGACAAAAACCGGGACAGGGTTTAGGCTACACCTTC. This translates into CASRQKPGQGLGYTF.

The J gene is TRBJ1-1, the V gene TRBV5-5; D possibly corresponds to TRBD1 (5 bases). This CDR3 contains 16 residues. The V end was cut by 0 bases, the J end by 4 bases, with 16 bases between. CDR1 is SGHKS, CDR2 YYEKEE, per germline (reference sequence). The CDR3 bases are TGTGCCAGCAGCTTGGCCCGGCCGCAGGGAACCACTGAAGCTTTCTTT. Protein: CASSLARPQGTTEAFF.

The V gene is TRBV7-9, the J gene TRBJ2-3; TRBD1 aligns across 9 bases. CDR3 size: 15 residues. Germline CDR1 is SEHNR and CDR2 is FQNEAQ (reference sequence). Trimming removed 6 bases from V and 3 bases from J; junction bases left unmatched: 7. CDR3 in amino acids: CASRGDRGWTDTQYF. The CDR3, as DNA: TGTGCCAGCAGGGGCGACAGGGGGTGGACAGATACGCAGTATTTT.

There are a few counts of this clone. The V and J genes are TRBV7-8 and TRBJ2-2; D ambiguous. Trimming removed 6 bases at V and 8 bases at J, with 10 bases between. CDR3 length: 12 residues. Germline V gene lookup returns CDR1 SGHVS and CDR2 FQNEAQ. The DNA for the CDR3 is TGTGCCAGCAGATACCAAGCAGGGGAGCTGTTTTTT. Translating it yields CASRYQAGELFF.

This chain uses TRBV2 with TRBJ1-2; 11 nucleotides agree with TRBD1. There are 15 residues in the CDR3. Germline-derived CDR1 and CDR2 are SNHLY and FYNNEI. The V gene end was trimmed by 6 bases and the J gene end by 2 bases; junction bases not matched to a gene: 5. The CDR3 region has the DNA TGTGCCAGCAGGGAGGACAGGGGGCCCAACTATGGCTACACCTTC. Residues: CASREDRGPNYGYTF.